A selection of T cell receptor beta chains follows, all from one sample in a study of OX40 agonist ivuxolimab in advanced cancers. Sequencing was performed with immunoSEQ multiplex PCR; in TCRdb, only in-frame clones are kept and a portion is missing. The data show tens of thousands of clones, approximately 86% seen once. The sample here was CD4+ or CD8+ T cells sorted from blood, taken in a trial of the OX40 agonist ivuxolimab. These receptor sequences come from an adult with an advanced solid tumor such as melanoma, head and neck, liver or kidney cancer. The CDR3 runs from the conserved cysteine through the conserved F or W. The D gene is left open where the match is weak. Size values are once, few and many counts, or a class for expanded clones, and some rows have none.

>-|-|TRBJ2-1|TRBV14
CASSQRPDPYNEQFF
TGTGCCAGCAGCCAGAGGCCAGACCCCTACAATGAGCAGTTCTTC
>TRBD2|-|TRBJ2-5|TRBV11-2
CASSLGASGGTQYF
TGTGCCAGCAGCTTAGGAGCTAGCGGGGGGACCCAGTACTTC
>-|once|TRBJ1-1|TRBV29-1
CSVVGGQLLILNTEAFF
TGCAGCGTTGTAGGTGGACAGCTCCTAATCCTGAACACTGAAGCTTTCTTT
>TRBD1|-|TRBJ2-3|TRBV30
CAWSNQGADTDTQYF
TGTGCCTGGAGCAACCAGGGGGCGGACACAGATACGCAGTATTTT
>TRBD2|-|TRBJ2-7|TRBV30
CAWRLAGSVNEQYF
TGTGCCTGGAGACTAGCGGGAAGTGTGAACGAGCAGTACTTC
>-|-|TRBJ1-2|TRBV10-3
CAISERRQNYGYTF
TGTGCCATCAGTGAGCGCCGACAGAACTATGGCTACACCTTC
>-|few|TRBJ2-3|TRBV27
CASSLFGDTQYF
TGTGCCAGCAGTTTATTCGGCGATACGCAGTATTTT
>TRBD2|-|TRBJ2-3|TRBV7-9
CASSSSGSLTDTQYF
TGTGCCAGCAGCAGTAGCGGGAGCCTCACAGATACGCAGTATTTT
>TRBD1|-|TRBJ1-5|TRBV27
CASSRGTGDNQPQHF
TGTGCCAGCAGCCGGGGGACAGGGGATAATCAGCCCCAGCATTTT
>-|-|TRBJ1-1|TRBV28
CASSFLLMNTEAFF
TGTGCCAGCAGTTTCCTATTGATGAACACTGAAGCTTTCTTT
>TRBD1|-|TRBJ1-2|TRBV7-2
CASSPRRGGQGVDGYTF
TGTGCCAGCAGCCCCCGTAGGGGGGGACAGGGAGTAGATGGCTACACCTTC
>-|-|TRBJ1-5|TRBV28
CASSFYGTTSNQPQHF
TGTGCCAGCAGTTTCTATGGTACAACCAGCAATCAGCCCCAGCATTTT
>-|few|TRBJ1-1|TRBV27
CASVGQRQAFF
TGTGCCAGTGTTGGACAGAGACAAGCTTTCTTT
>TRBD1|-|TRBJ1-1|TRBV28
CASMRQGGTEAFF
TGTGCCAGCATGCGACAGGGAGGAACTGAAGCTTTCTTT
>-|-|TRBJ1-2|TRBV11-3
CASSLDGTGSMDGYTF
TGTGCCAGCAGCTTAGATGGAACAGGGAGTATGGATGGCTACACCTTC
>-|-|TRBJ1-5|TRBV9
CASSVGGADGPQHF
TGTGCCAGCAGCGTAGGCGGGGCCGACGGGCCCCAGCATTTT
>TRBD2|-|TRBJ2-1|TRBV7-2
CASSWTSDTEQFF
TGTGCCAGCAGCTGGACTAGCGATACTGAGCAGTTCTTC
>TRBD1|-|TRBJ2-7|TRBV18
CASSPGTGPYPEQYF
TGTGCCAGCTCTCCCGGGACAGGGCCCTACCCCGAGCAGTACTTC
>-|-|TRBJ2-5|TRBV21-1
CASSKVHNDQETQYF
TGTGCCAGCAGCAAAGTTCACAACGACCAAGAGACCCAGTACTTC
>-|-|TRBJ1-2|TRBV5-8
CASRKQGPEVSHNYGYTF
TGTGCCAGCAGAAAACAGGGCCCCGAAGTTTCCCATAACTATGGCTACACCTTC
>-|few|TRBJ1-1|TRBV30
CAWNVGTGAFF
TGTGCCTGGAACGTAGGGACGGGGGCTTTCTTT
>TRBD1|-|TRBJ1-1|TRBV30
CAWAGKGGSFKNTEAFF
TGTGCCTGGGCCGGTAAAGGGGGCTCTTTCAAGAACACTGAAGCTTTCTTT
>-|-|TRBJ2-3|TRBV20-1
CSAEEDTQYF
TGCAGTGCTGAGGAGGATACGCAGTATTTT
>-|-|TRBJ2-1|TRBV5-4
CASSLALAGRTYNEQFF
TGTGCCAGCAGCTTGGCGCTAGCAGGGCGAACCTACAATGAGCAGTTCTTC
>-|-|TRBJ2-1|TRBV2
CQGGAQYNEQFF
TGTCAAGGGGGGGCGCAGTACAATGAGCAGTTCTTC
>TRBD1|few|TRBJ2-7|TRBV5-1
CASSSDRGRYEQYF
TGCGCCAGCAGCTCGGACAGGGGAAGGTACGAGCAGTACTTC
>TRBD1|-|TRBJ2-2|TRBV11-3
CASSPGQGATGELFF
TGTGCCAGCAGCCCCGGACAGGGGGCAACGGGGGAGCTGTTTTTT
>TRBD2|-|TRBJ2-1|TRBV4-1
CASSRGGTTYNEQFF
TGCGCCAGCAGCCGGGGGGGTACTACCTACAATGAGCAGTTCTTC
>TRBD2|-|TRBJ2-1|TRBV14
CASSHLAGTGDEQFF
TGTGCCAGCAGCCATTTAGCGGGAACAGGTGATGAGCAGTTCTTC
>-|-|TRBJ1-1|TRBV14
CASSPLMNTEAFF
TGTGCCAGCAGCCCCCTAATGAACACTGAAGCTTTCTTT
>-|-|TRBJ1-4|TRBV6-6
CASTTNRPPTNEKLFF
TGTGCCAGCACCACTAATAGGCCCCCAACTAATGAAAAACTGTTTTTT
>TRBD1|-|TRBJ2-1|TRBV27
CASSPGQWGSYNEQFF
TGTGCCAGCAGTCCGGGACAGTGGGGTTCCTACAATGAGCAGTTCTTC
>-|-|TRBJ2-6|TRBV18
CASSPVGGANVLTF
TGTGCCAGCTCACCAGTTGGAGGGGCCAACGTCCTGACTTTC
>-|-|TRBJ1-1|TRBV10-1
CASRPAFF
TGCGCCAGCAGACCAGCTTTCTTT
>TRBD1|-|TRBJ1-1|TRBV28
CASSRQGKTEAFF
TGTGCCAGCAGTCGACAGGGAAAAACTGAAGCTTTCTTT
>-|-|TRBJ2-1|TRBV7-9
CASSLERTAYNEQFF
TGTGCCAGCAGCTTAGAGAGGACAGCCTACAATGAGCAGTTCTTC
>-|once|TRBJ2-7|TRBV7-2
CASSPTPPWVTYEQYF
TGTGCCAGCAGCCCTACACCTCCGTGGGTCACCTACGAGCAGTACTTC
>-|-|TRBJ1-6|TRBV27
CASSWTVGRSPLHF
TGTGCCAGCAGTTGGACAGTGGGACGGTCACCCCTCCACTTT
>-|few|TRBJ1-1|TRBV28
CASSLLVGEAFF
TGTGCCAGCAGTCTCCTGGTCGGTGAAGCTTTCTTT
>TRBD2|-|TRBJ2-1|TRBV27
CASRPGLAGGLTKSNEQFF
TGTGCCAGCAGACCGGGACTAGCAGGAGGGTTAACTAAGAGTAATGAGCAGTTCTTC
>-|-|TRBJ2-7|TRBV6-1
CASSTETGWEQYF
TGTGCCAGCAGTACTGAAACAGGGTGGGAGCAGTACTTC
>-|-|TRBJ2-2|TRBV10-3
CAISERVGTGELFF
TGTGCCATCAGTGAAAGGGTCGGAACCGGGGAGCTGTTTTTT
>-|-|TRBJ1-5|TRBV9
CASSVGVNQPQHF
TGTGCCAGCAGCGTAGGCGTGAATCAGCCCCAGCATTTT
>-|-|TRBJ2-1|TRBV5-1
CASTLNPLAGFSYNEQFF
TGCGCCAGCACCCTAAATCCCCTGGCGGGTTTCTCCTACAATGAGCAGTTCTTC
>-|-|TRBJ1-2|TRBV10-3
CAISGTAVGGYTF
TGTGCCATCAGCGGGACGGCCGTGGGAGGCTACACCTTC